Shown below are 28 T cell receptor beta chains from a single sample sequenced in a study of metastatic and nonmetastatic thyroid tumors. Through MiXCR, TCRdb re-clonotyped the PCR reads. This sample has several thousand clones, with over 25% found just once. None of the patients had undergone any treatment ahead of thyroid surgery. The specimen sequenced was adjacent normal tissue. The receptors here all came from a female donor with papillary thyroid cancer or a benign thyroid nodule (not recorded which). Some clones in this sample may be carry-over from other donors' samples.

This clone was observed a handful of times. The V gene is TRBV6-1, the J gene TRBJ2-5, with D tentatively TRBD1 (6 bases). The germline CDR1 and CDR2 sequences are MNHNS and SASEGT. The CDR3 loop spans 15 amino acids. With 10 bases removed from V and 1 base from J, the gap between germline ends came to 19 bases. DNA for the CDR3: TGTGCCACCTGTAAACAGGGTGTTTCCCAAGAGACCCAGTACTTC. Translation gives CATCKQGVSQETQYF.

The CDR3 reads CASSTQAGTGVDEQYF. DNA of the CDR3: TGTGCCAGCAGTACCCAAGCCGGGACAGGGGTCGACGAGCAGTACTTC. The chain links TRBV28 to TRBJ2-7, with 10 bases lining up with TRBD1. V lost 5 bases and J lost 5; bases outside the gene matches: 12. Per germline, CDR1 MDHEN and CDR2 SYDVKM. The CDR3 contains 16 residues.

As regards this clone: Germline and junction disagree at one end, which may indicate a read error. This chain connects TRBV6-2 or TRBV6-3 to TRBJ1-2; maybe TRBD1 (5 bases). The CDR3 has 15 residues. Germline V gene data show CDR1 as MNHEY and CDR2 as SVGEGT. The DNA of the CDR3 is TGTGCCAGCAGTTCCGGAGCGACAGACCTATATGGCTCCACCTTC. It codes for CASSSGATDLYGSTF.

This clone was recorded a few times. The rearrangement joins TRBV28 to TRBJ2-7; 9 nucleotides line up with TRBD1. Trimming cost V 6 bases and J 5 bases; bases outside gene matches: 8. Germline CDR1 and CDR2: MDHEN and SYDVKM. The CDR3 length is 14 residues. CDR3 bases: TGTGCCAGCAGCAACAGGGGGCAGTTGAACGAGCAGTACTTC. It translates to CASSNRGQLNEQYF.

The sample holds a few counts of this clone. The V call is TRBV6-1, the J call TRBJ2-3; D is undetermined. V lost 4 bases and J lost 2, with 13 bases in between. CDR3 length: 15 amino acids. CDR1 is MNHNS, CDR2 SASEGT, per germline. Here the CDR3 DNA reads TGTGCCAGCAGTGTCCGGGCCCCTCTCACAGATACGCAGTATTTT. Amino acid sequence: CASSVRAPLTDTQYF.

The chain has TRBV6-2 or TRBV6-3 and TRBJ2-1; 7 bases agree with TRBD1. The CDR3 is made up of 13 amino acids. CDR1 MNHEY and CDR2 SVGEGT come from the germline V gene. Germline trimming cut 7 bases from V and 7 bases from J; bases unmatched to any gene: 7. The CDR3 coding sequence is TGTGCCAGCACCAAAGAGGGGGCGAATGAGCAGTTCTTC. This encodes CASTKEGANEQFF.

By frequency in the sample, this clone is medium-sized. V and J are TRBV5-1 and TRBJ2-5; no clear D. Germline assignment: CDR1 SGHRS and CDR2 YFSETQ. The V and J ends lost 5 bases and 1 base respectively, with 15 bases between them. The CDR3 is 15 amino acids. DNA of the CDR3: TGCGCCAGCAGGGAAACGGTCTTGGGCCAAGAGACCCAGTACTTC. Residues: CASRETVLGQETQYF. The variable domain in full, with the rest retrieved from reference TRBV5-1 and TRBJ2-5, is KAGVTQTPRYLIKTRGQQVTLSCSPISGHRSVSWYQQTPGQGLQFLFEYFSETQRNKGNFPGRFSGRQFSNSRSEMNVSTLELGDSALYLCASRETVLGQETQYFGPGTRLLVL.

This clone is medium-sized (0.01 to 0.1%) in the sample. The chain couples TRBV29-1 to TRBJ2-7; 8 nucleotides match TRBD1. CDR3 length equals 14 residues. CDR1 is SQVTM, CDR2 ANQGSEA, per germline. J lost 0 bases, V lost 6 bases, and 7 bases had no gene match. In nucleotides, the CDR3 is TGCAGCGTCACGACAGGGGCAGTCTCCTACGAGCAGTACTTC. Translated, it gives CSVTTGAVSYEQYF.

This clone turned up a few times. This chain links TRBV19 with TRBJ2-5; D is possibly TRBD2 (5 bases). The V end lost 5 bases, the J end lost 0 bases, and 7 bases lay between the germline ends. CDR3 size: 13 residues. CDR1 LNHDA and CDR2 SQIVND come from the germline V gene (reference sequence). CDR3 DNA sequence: TGTGCCAGTAGTCTAGCTTACCAAGAGACCCAGTACTTC. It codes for CASSLAYQETQYF.

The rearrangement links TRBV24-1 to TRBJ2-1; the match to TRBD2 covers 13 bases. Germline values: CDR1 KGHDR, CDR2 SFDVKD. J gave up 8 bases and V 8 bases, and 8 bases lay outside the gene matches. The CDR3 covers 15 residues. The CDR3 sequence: CATMIQGLAGDEQFF. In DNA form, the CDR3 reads TGTGCCACCATGATCCAAGGACTAGCGGGGGATGAGCAGTTCTTC.

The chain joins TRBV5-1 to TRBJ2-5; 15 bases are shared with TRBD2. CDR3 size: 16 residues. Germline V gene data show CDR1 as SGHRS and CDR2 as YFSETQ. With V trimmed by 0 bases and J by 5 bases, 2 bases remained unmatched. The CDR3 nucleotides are TGCGCCAGCAGCTTGGGGACTAGCGGGAGGGTGGAGACCCAGTACTTC. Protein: CASSLGTSGRVETQYF.

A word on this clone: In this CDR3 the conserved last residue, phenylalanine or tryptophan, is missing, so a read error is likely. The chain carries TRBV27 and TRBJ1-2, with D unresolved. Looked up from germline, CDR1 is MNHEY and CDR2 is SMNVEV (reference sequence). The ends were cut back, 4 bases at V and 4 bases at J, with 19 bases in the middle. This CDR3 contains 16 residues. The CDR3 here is CASSSAHGPTSYGYTS. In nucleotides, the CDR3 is TGTGCCAGCAGTTCAGCACATGGCCCTACGAGCTATGGCTACACCTCC.

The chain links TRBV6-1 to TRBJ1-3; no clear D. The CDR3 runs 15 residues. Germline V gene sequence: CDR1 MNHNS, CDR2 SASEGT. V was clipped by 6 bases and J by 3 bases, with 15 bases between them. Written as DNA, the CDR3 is TGTGCCAGCAGGTCGGATCAGAGAGGTGGAAACACCATATATTTT. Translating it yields CASRSDQRGGNTIYF.

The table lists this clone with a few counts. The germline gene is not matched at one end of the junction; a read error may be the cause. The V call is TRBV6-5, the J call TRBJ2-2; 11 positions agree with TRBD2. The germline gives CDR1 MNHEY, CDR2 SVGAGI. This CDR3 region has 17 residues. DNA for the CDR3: TGTGCCAGCAGCTACTTAGCGGGGGGGCCACACACCGGGGAGCTGTTTTTT. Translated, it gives CASSYLAGGPHTGELFF.

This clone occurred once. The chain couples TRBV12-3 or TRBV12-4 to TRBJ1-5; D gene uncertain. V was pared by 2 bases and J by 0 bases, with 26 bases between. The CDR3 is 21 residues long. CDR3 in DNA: TGTGCCAGCAGTTTAATTGTTCAGGTGAGCTCGTGTGCTTATAGCAATCAGCCCCAGCATTTT. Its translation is CASSLIVQVSSCAYSNQPQHF.

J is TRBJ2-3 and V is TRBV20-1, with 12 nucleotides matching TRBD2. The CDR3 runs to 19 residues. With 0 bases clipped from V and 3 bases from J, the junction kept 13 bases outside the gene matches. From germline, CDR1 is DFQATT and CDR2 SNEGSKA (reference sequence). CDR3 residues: CSARDQRRLAGVGTDTQYF. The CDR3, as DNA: TGCAGTGCTAGAGATCAGCGGCGACTAGCGGGAGTTGGGACAGATACGCAGTATTTT.

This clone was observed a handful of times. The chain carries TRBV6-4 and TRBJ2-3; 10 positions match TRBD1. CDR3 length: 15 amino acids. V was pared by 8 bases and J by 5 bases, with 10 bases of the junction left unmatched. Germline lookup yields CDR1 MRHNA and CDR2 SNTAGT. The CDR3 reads CASVTGTGEVDTQYF. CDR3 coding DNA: TGTGCCAGCGTAACCGGGACAGGGGAGGTAGATACGCAGTATTTT.

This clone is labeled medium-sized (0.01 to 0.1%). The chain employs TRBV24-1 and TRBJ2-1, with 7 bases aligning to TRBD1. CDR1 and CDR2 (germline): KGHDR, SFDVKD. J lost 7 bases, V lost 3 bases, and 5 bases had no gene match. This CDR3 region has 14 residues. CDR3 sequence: CATSDVTGLNEQFF. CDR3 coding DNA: TGTGCCACCAGTGATGTGACAGGGTTGAATGAGCAGTTCTTC.

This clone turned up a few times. The CDR3 bases are TGTGCCAGCAGCCTAAACAGGAACACTGAAGCTTTCTTT. Translating gives CASSLNRNTEAFF. The rearrangement joins TRBV27 to TRBJ1-1; unclear D gene. Germline CDR1 and CDR2: MNHEY and SMNVEV (reference sequence). Trimming removed 6 bases from V and 1 base from J, with 9 bases in between. This CDR3 is 13 amino acids long.

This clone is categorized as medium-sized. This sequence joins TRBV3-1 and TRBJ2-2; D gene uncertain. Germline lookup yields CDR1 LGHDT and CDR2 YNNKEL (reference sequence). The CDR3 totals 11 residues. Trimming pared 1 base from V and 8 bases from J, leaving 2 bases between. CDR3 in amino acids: CASSQGGELFF. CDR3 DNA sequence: TGTGCCAGCAGCCAAGGTGGGGAGCTGTTTTTT.

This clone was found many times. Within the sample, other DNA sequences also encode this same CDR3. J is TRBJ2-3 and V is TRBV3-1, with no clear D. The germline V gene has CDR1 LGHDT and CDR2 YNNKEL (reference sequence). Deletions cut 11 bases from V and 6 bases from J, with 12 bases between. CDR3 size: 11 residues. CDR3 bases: TGTGCCGCCGCCTCGAGTGATACGCAGTATTTT. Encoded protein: CAAASSDTQYF.

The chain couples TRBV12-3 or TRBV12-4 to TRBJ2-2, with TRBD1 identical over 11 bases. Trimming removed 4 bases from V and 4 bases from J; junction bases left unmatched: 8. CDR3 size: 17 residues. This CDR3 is CASSWTVGTGGTGELFF. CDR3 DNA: TGTGCCAGCAGTTGGACCGTCGGGACAGGGGGCACCGGGGAGCTGTTTTTT.

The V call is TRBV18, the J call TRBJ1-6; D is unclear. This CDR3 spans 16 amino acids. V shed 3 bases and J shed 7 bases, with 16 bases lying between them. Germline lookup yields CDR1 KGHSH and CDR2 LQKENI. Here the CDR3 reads CASSPIWREKNSPLHF. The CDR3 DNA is TGTGCCAGCTCACCCATATGGAGGGAAAAGAATTCACCCCTCCACTTT.

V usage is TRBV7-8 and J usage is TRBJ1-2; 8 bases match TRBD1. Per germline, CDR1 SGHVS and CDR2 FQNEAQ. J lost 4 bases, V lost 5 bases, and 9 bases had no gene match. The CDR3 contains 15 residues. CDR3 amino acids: CASSLGQGRSYGYTF. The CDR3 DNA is TGTGCCAGCAGCCTCGGACAGGGACGGAGCTATGGCTACACCTTC.

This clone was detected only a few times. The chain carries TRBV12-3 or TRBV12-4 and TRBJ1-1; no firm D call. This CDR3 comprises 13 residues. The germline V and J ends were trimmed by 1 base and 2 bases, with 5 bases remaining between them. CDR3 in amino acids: CASSLDLNTEAFF. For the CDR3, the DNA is TGTGCCAGCAGTTTAGATCTTAACACTGAAGCTTTCTTT.

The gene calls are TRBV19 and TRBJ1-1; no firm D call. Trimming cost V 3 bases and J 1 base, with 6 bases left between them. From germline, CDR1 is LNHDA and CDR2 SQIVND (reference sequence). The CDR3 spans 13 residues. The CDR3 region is CASSMRENTEAFF. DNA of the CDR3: TGTGCCAGTAGTATGAGGGAGAACACTGAAGCTTTCTTT.

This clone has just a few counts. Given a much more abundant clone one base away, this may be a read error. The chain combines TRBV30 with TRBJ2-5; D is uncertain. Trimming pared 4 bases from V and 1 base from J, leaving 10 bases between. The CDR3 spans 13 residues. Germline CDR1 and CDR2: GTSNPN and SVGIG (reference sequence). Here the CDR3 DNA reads TGTGCCTGGACGTACGCGTTCCAAGAGACCCAGTACTTC. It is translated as CAWTYAFQETQYF. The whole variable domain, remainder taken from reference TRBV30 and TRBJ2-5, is SQTIHQWPATLVQPVGSPLSLECTVEGTSNPNLYWYRQAAGRGLQLLFYSVGIGQISSEVPQNLSASRPQDRQFILSSKKLLLSDSGFYLCAWTYAFQETQYFGPGTRLLVL.

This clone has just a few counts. CDR3 protein: CASSTRESGGSPLHF. As DNA, the CDR3 is TGTGCCAGCAGCACCCGGGAGTCGGGGGGTTCACCCCTCCACTTT. The V call is TRBV11-3, the J call TRBJ1-6; D might be TRBD1 (5 bases). The V gene's germline CDR1 is SGHNT and CDR2 YENEEA. The V end was cut by 5 bases, the J end by 9 bases, with 17 bases between. This CDR3 is 15 amino acids long.